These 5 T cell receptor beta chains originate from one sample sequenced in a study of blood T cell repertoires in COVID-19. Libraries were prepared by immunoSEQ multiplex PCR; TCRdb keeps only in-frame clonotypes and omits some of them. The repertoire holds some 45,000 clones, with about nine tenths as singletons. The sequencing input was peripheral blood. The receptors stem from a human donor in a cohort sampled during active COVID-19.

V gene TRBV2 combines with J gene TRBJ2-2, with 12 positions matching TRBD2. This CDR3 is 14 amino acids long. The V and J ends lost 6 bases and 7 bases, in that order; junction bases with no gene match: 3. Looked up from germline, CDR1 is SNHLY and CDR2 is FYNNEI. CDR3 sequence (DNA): TGTGCCAGCAGGACTAGCGGGGGCTACGGGGAGCTGTTTTTT. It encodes CASRTSGGYGELFF.

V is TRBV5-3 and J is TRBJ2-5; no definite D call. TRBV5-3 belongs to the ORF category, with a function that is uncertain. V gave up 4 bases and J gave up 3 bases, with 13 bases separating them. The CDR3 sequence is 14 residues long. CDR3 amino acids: CARSVEQEKETQYF. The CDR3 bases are TGTGCCAGAAGCGTGGAGCAGGAAAAAGAGACCCAGTACTTC.

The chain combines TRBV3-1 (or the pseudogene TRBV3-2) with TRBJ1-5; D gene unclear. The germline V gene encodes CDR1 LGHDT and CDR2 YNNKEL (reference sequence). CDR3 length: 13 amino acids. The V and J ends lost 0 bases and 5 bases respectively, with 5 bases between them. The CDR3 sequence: CASSQDRDQPQHF. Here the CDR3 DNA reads TGTGCCAGCAGCCAAGACCGCGATCAGCCCCAGCATTTT.

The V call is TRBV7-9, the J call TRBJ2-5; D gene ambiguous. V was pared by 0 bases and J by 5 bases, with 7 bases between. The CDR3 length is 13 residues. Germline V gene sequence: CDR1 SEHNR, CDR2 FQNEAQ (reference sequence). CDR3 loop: CASSLASSETQYF. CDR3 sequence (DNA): TGTGCCAGCAGCTTAGCCTCGTCGGAGACCCAGTACTTC.

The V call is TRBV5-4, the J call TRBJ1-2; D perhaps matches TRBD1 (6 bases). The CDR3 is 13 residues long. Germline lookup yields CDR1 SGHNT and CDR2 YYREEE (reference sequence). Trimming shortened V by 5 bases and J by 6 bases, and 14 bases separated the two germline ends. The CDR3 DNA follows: TGTGCCAGCAGGCAGACAGGAGCCGATGGCTACACCTTC. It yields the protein CASRQTGADGYTF.